Sequencing of this TCR beta chain was carried out in a study of T cell responses to AZD1222 COVID-19 vaccine. Study-level findings and limits: At 160-218 and 743-854, vaccine-associated CD4 TCRs were dominant, and they spanned spike. Repertoires were obtained solely post-peak T cell response. Donors were largely white British and mainly female; clonal diversity was possibly underestimated.

Clones were sequenced by immunoSEQ multiplex PCR, and TCRdb holds only the in-frame ones, with some missing. The sample records hundreds of thousands of clones, about 93% being singletons. The CDR3 spans 16 residues. Germline CDR1 LNHDA, CDR2 SQIVND (reference sequence). V was clipped by 2 bases and J by 0 bases, with 8 bases between them. Details on this clone: The antigen remains unidentified.

The material sequenced was peripheral blood, taken on day 0 of MenACWY control vaccination. This clonotype was sampled from an adult in good health. This sequence joins TRBV19 and TRBJ2-6; D is undetermined. This CDR3 reads CASSIIVSSGANVLTF. The CDR3 DNA reads TGTGCCAGTAGTATAATTGTGAGCTCTGGGGCCAACGTCCTGACTTTC.